These 13 T cell receptor beta chains share one sample of origin, sequenced in a study of blood T cell repertoires in COVID-19. Clones were sequenced by immunoSEQ multiplex PCR, and TCRdb holds only the in-frame ones, with some missing. The table records approximately 330,000 clones, around 87% of them present only once. The material sequenced was peripheral blood. Source of these receptors: a woman aged 40 to 55 with COVID-19, enrolled during active disease.

The chain combines TRBV20-1 with TRBJ2-1, with a possible D match to TRBD2 (6 bases). The germline V gene has CDR1 DFQATT and CDR2 SNEGSKA (reference sequence). The CDR3 sequence is 15 residues long. The ends were cut back, 3 bases at V and 5 bases at J, with 17 bases in the middle. The CDR3 protein is CSASRDSIRNNEQFF. CDR3 bases: TGCAGTGCTAGTCGGGACTCCATACGTAACAATGAGCAGTTCTTC.

The rearrangement links TRBV7-2 to TRBJ1-4; D uncertain. The germline V gene encodes CDR1 SGHTA and CDR2 FQGNSA. The length of the CDR3 is 13 residues. The V gene lost 6 bases and the J gene lost 4 bases, with 9 bases spanning the gap. The CDR3 coding sequence is TGTGCCAGCAGGATGCTAAGTAATGAAAAACTGTTTTTT. Amino acid sequence: CASRMLSNEKLFF.

This clone was counted a few times. The chain uses TRBV7-3 and TRBJ2-5, with D maybe TRBD2 (6 bases). CDR1 is SGHTA and CDR2 is FQGTGA in the germline V gene. The CDR3 length is 16 residues. Trimming stripped 2 bases from V and 2 bases from J, with 15 bases between. The CDR3 DNA reads TGTGCCAGCAGCTTAGGGTTCCGGGGAGGTCAAGAGACCCAGTACTTC. Its protein is CASSLGFRGGQETQYF.

The CDR3 nucleotides are TGTGCCAGCAGGGCCAGCTCCTACAATGAGCAGTTCTTC. Amino acids: CASRASSYNEQFF. This chain links TRBV12-3 or TRBV12-4 with TRBJ2-1; D ambiguous. The CDR3 has 13 amino acids. The germline V and J ends were trimmed by 6 bases and 0 bases, with 6 bases remaining between them.

V is TRBV12-5 and J is TRBJ1-1, with a weak D call TRBD1 (5 bases). Germline V gene lookup returns CDR1 LGHNT and CDR2 FRNRAP. There are 16 residues in the CDR3. V lost 5 bases and J lost 1, with 17 bases in between. The CDR3 loop reads CASGPSGAGWNTEAFF. The CDR3 nucleotides read TGTGCTAGTGGTCCCTCCGGGGCGGGGTGGAACACTGAAGCTTTCTTT.

The CDR3 reads CATKRAGVSSYNEQFF. Written as DNA, the CDR3 is TGTGCCACTAAGAGGGCGGGAGTTTCCTCCTACAATGAGCAGTTCTTC. The V gene is TRBV3-1 (or the pseudogene TRBV3-2), the J gene TRBJ2-1; 7 positions match TRBD2. From germline, CDR1 is LGHDT and CDR2 YNNKEL (reference sequence). The CDR3 has 16 residues. J gave up 0 bases and V 10 bases, and 12 bases lay outside the gene matches.

The V call is TRBV7-2, the J call TRBJ1-3, with TRBD1 matching over 7 bases. The V gene end was trimmed by 9 bases and the J gene end by 2 bases; junction bases not matched to a gene: 4. This CDR3 comprises 13 residues. Germline loops: CDR1 SGHTA, CDR2 FQGNSA. This CDR3 reads CASRTGPGNTIYF. As DNA, the CDR3 is TGTGCCAGTCGGACAGGACCTGGAAACACCATATATTTT.

Note on this clone: Other DNA sequences in the same sample also yield this CDR3. The genes are TRBV19 and TRBJ2-7, with TRBD1 as a possible D gene (5 bases). Trimming took off 8 bases at V and 4 bases at J, with 18 bases between the two ends. CDR3 size: 14 residues. The germline V gene has CDR1 LNHDA and CDR2 SQIVND (reference sequence). The CDR3 DNA sequence: TGTGCCAGTGGAAAAACGTTAGACAGTTACGAGCAGTACTTC. It is translated as CASGKTLDSYEQYF.

The chain has TRBV5-1 and TRBJ1-3, with D tentatively TRBD1 (5 bases). Trimming pared 2 bases from V and 4 bases from J, leaving 13 bases between. Germline V gene lookup returns CDR1 SGHRS and CDR2 YFSETQ. The CDR3 spans 15 residues. The CDR3 nucleotides read TGCGCCAGCAGCTTAACTCAGGGTTCGGGAAACACCATATATTTT. Its translation: CASSLTQGSGNTIYF.

The J gene is TRBJ2-2, the V gene TRBV6-5; unclear D gene. The CDR3 length is 14 residues. With 7 bases removed from V and 7 bases from J, the gap between germline ends came to 16 bases. Per the germline V gene, CDR1 is MNHEY and CDR2 is SVGAGI. CDR3 protein: CASTLGAFRGELFF. Written as DNA, the CDR3 is TGTGCCAGCACTTTGGGCGCATTCCGCGGGGAGCTGTTTTTT.

V and J are TRBV28 and TRBJ1-5; a weak D match, TRBD1 (5 bases). V gave up 6 bases and J gave up 2 bases, with 14 bases separating them. The CDR3 has 15 amino acids. Looked up from germline, CDR1 is MDHEN and CDR2 is SYDVKM. The CDR3 loop reads CASSRPGLGNQPQHF. DNA of the CDR3: TGTGCCAGCAGCCGCCCGGGACTTGGCAATCAGCCCCAGCATTTT.

The chain couples TRBV9 to TRBJ2-5; TRBD2 matches 12 bases. Germline CDR1 reads SGDLS; CDR2 reads YYNGEE. With 1 base clipped from V and 2 bases from J, the junction kept 9 bases outside the gene matches. The CDR3 is 18 residues long. CDR3 region: CASSVRASGGALQETQYF. The CDR3 DNA sequence: TGTGCCAGCAGCGTACGGGCTAGCGGGGGGGCCCTTCAAGAGACCCAGTACTTC.

This chain connects TRBV27 to TRBJ2-7, with D perhaps matching TRBD1 (5 bases). V lost 1 base, J lost 10 bases, and 8 bases lay in between. This CDR3 has 11 amino acids. Germline CDR1 is MNHEY and CDR2 is SMNVEV (reference sequence). The CDR3 nucleotides read TGTGCCAGCAGTTTATTGGGGCGCCAGTACTTC. It codes for CASSLLGRQYF.